This T cell receptor (beta chain) was sequenced during a study of T cell responses to AZD1222 COVID-19 vaccine. CDR1 is MNHEY and CDR2 is SVGAGI in the germline V gene. V was clipped by 8 bases and J by 0 bases, with 16 bases between them. The CDR3 is 15 residues long. For this clone: What it recognizes is unknown.

Using immunoSEQ multiplex PCR, the repertoire was profiled, and TCRdb retains in-frame clones only, with some absent. In the table there are 130,000 to 150,000 clones, about 91% of which are singletons. Whole-study results and caveats: Donors, mostly white British, included more females; clonal diversity was possibly underestimated. Sampled repertoires all dated from after the peak T cell response.

The clonotype originates from an adult in good health. The source was peripheral blood, collected on day 0 of AZD1222 vaccination. The chain recombines TRBV6-5 with TRBJ1-1; weak D call: TRBD1 (5 bases). DNA of the CDR3: TGTGCCAGCGGAATTCAGGGAGTCATGAACACTGAAGCTTTCTTT. This translates into CASGIQGVMNTEAFF.